These 21 T cell receptor beta chains originate from one sample sequenced in a study of Tregs in tolerant kidney transplant recipients. Profiled with immunoSEQ multiplex PCR; TCRdb holds only in-frame clones, not every one. The table lists nearly 15,000 clones, with about 3.3% in the top ten. Mixed chimerism was transient after nonmyeloablative marrow transplants from related graft donors. The specimen comprised CD4+ T cells from blood (PBMCs), sampled 12 months after the transplant. The source of these receptors is a human patient who received a combined kidney and bone marrow transplant. Some T cells may be the graft donor's.

A note on this clone: The read ends 3 residues early relative to the CDR3; the germline J gene fills the gap. The chain joins TRBV5-1 to TRBJ2-7; TRBD2 aligns across 14 bases. This CDR3 comprises 14 residues. Per germline, CDR1 SGHRS and CDR2 YFSETQ. V lost 4 bases and J lost 6; bases outside the gene matches: 3. The sequenced part of the CDR3 DNA is TGCGCCAGCAGCACCGGGACTAGCGGGAGCGAG. The encoded protein is CASSTGTSGSE. The CDR3 reads in full as CASSTGTSGSEQYF.

Comment on this clone: Read sequence stops 3 residues before the CDR3 end, and the germline J gene provides the missing end. This chain uses TRBV20-1 with TRBJ2-1; 9 bases are shared with TRBD2. The V gene's germline CDR1 is DFQATT and CDR2 SNEGSKA (reference sequence). The J segment lost 5 bases and the V segment lost 0 bases, leaving 8 bases of the junction unmatched. The CDR3 is made up of 16 amino acids. The DNA read from the CDR3 is TGCAGTGCTAGAGAATTTACTAGCGGGTTAAACAATGAG. Residues: CSAREFTSGLNNE. In full, the CDR3 is CSAREFTSGLNNEQFF.

On this clone itself: The DNA ends 3 residues before the CDR3 does, and the rest of the CDR3 is filled in from the germline J gene. V is TRBV18 and J is TRBJ2-5; D gene unclear. The germline CDR1 and CDR2 sequences are KGHSH and LQKENI. The CDR3 runs to 12 residues. V lost 3 bases to trimming and J lost 3 bases, with 5 bases between them. CDR3 DNA (partial): TGTGCCAGCTCACCCTACGAAGAGACC. It translates to CASSPYEET. The CDR3 as a whole reads CASSPYEETQYF.

Turning to this clone: The sequence runs out 3 residues before the end of the CDR3; the remainder is reconstructed from the germline J gene. The chain uses TRBV2 and TRBJ2-5, with a weak D call TRBD2 (6 bases). The germline V and J ends were trimmed by 6 bases and 6 bases, with 17 bases remaining between them. The germline CDR1 and CDR2 sequences are SNHLY and FYNNEI. The CDR3 totals 14 residues. The sequenced part of the CDR3 DNA is TGTGCCAGCAGGGACTCTAGCGTAGGAAAGACC. Translation: CASRDSSVGKT. The whole CDR3 protein is CASRDSSVGKTQYF.

Worth noting for this clone: The CDR3 end lies 3 residues beyond the end of the read and is filled in from the germline J gene. The V gene is TRBV5-6, the J gene TRBJ2-5; 7 bases are shared with TRBD1. The germline gives CDR1 SGHDT, CDR2 YYEEEE. With 1 base clipped from V and 5 bases from J, the junction kept 8 bases outside the gene matches. CDR3 length: 15 residues. The sequenced CDR3 bases are TGTGCCAGCAGCTTGAGGGCGACAGGGCGGGAGACC. Its translation: CASSLRATGRET. The whole CDR3 sequence reads CASSLRATGRETQYF.

Of note for this clone: Read coverage stops 3 residues before the CDR3 terminus; the germline J gene supplies the remainder. The chain is built from TRBV6-1 and TRBJ2-4; D is unresolved. Trimming took 2 bases from V and 0 from J, leaving 8 bases between them. CDR1 is MNHNS and CDR2 is SASEGT in the germline V gene. The CDR3 covers 15 residues. The CDR3 is CASSEQVVAKNIQYF. The CDR3 bases that were read are TGTGCCAGCAGTGAACAGGTTGTAGCCAAAAACATT.

CDR3 DNA (partial): TGCGCCAGCAGCGCCCAAGGACTAGCGGGAGTAGATACG. This gives the protein CASSAQGLAGVDT. The whole CDR3 protein is CASSAQGLAGVDTQYF. This chain joins TRBV5-1 and TRBJ2-3; 13 bases line up with TRBD2. The CDR3 goes on 3 residues after the read ends, and that part is filled in from the germline J gene. The CDR3 has 16 residues. Germline V CDR1 and CDR2: SGHRS, YFSETQ. V dropped 4 bases and J dropped 5; count of bases not matched to a gene: 7. Based on the CDR3 plus reference TRBV5-1 and TRBJ2-3, the full variable domain is KAGVTQTPRYLIKTRGQQVTLSCSPISGHRSVSWYQQTPGQGLQFLFEYFSETQRNKGNFPGRFSGRQFSNSRSEMNVSTLELGDSALYLCASSAQGLAGVDTQYFGPGTRLTVL.

Remarks on this clone: The read terminates 3 residues ahead of where the CDR3 ends, so the germline J gene completes it. V usage is TRBV30 and J usage is TRBJ1-5; 7 bases align to TRBD1. Germline V gene data show CDR1 as GTSNPN and CDR2 as SVGIG (reference sequence). V shed 1 base, J shed 7 bases, and the junction held 7 bases outside the gene matches. CDR3 length equals 14 residues. CDR3 protein: CAWSEGGARQPQHF. CDR3 DNA, as far as it was read: TGTGCCTGGAGTGAAGGGGGCGCGCGGCAGCCC.

The DNA read from the CDR3 is TGTGCCAGCAGCTTGGGCAGGGTATCCACCGGGGAG. Encoded protein: CASSLGRVSTGE. The complete CDR3 protein is CASSLGRVSTGELFF. The chain links TRBV5-5 to TRBJ2-2; TRBD1 might be the D (5 bases). The read terminates 3 residues ahead of where the CDR3 ends, so the germline J gene completes it. Germline-derived CDR1 and CDR2 are SGHKS and YYEKEE (reference sequence). V was trimmed by 0 bases and J by 4 bases, leaving 10 bases between them. This CDR3 is 15 amino acids long.

A note on this clone: The read finishes 3 residues shy of the CDR3 end, and the germline J gene is used to complete it. The chain carries TRBV2 and TRBJ2-1, with TRBD2 identical over 7 bases. This CDR3 spans 15 amino acids. Germline loops: CDR1 SNHLY, CDR2 FYNNEI. The V gene end was trimmed by 4 bases and the J gene end by 7 bases; junction bases not matched to a gene: 10. The CDR3 is CASSGLAGVGNEQFF. The CDR3 DNA, read in part, is TGTGCCAGCAGTGGGCTCGCGGGAGTAGGAAATGAG. The variable domain in full, completed from reference TRBV2 and TRBJ2-1, reads EPEVTQTPSHQVTQMGQEVILRCVPISNHLYFYWYRQILGQKVEFLVSFYNNEISEKSEIFDDQFSVERPDGSNFTLKIRSTKLEDSAMYFCASSGLAGVGNEQFFGPGTRLTVL.

The CDR3 reads CASSLRGTYNSPLHF. The CDR3 DNA, read in part, is TGCGCCAGCAGCCTGAGGGGGACCTATAATTCACCC. The rearrangement joins TRBV5-1 to TRBJ1-6, with D maybe TRBD1 (6 bases). The sequenced fragment ends 3 residues before the CDR3 boundary, so the rest is inferred from the germline J gene. Trimming pared 4 bases from V and 2 bases from J, leaving 10 bases between. This CDR3 has 15 amino acids. CDR1 is SGHRS, CDR2 YFSETQ, per germline.

Points on this clone: The sequenced fragment ends 3 residues before the CDR3 boundary, so the rest is inferred from the germline J gene. The chain has TRBV19 and TRBJ2-5, with D unresolved. Germline CDR1 is LNHDA and CDR2 is SQIVND (reference sequence). The V end was cut by 3 bases, the J end by 2 bases, with 13 bases between. The CDR3 runs to 15 residues. The CDR3 spells CASSMGRDLQETQYF. CDR3 DNA, as far as it was read: TGTGCCAGTAGTATGGGCCGTGACCTACAAGAGACC.

By frequency, this clone registers medium-sized (0.01 to 0.1%). The read terminates 3 residues before the CDR3 end, so the remaining end is supplied by the germline J gene. The chain uses TRBV30 and TRBJ2-4; D is ambiguous. The V and J ends lost 3 bases and 0 bases respectively, with 9 bases between them. Germline V gene lookup returns CDR1 GTSNPN and CDR2 SVGIG (reference sequence). The CDR3 extends over 14 amino acids. Incomplete CDR3 DNA: TGTGCCTGGAGACTTTCTCTAGCCAAAAACATT. It encodes CAWRLSLAKNI. The CDR3 in full is CAWRLSLAKNIQYF.

As to this clone: The read finishes 3 residues shy of the CDR3 end, and the germline J gene is used to complete it. V usage is TRBV7-2 and J usage is TRBJ2-7, with D uncertain. The ends were cut back, 3 bases at V and 0 bases at J, with 9 bases in the middle. The CDR3 covers 14 residues. From germline, CDR1 is SGHTA and CDR2 FQGNSA. The CDR3 loop is CASSLGRSSYEQYF. The sequenced CDR3 bases are TGTGCCAGCAGCTTGGGCAGGTCCTCCTACGAG.

Concerning this clone: The read falls 3 residues short of the CDR3 end, and the missing part is taken from the germline J gene. The chain joins TRBV19 to TRBJ1-5; 10 bases agree with TRBD1. With V trimmed by 7 bases and J by 7 bases, 7 bases remained unmatched. From germline, CDR1 is LNHDA and CDR2 SQIVND (reference sequence). This CDR3 spans 14 amino acids. The CDR3 loop reads CASTETGGRQPQHF. The covered CDR3 bases are TGTGCCAGTACCGAGACAGGGGGCCGGCAGCCC.

This chain's CDR3 is CSALDGGRASDTQYF. The DNA read from the CDR3 is TGCAGTGCCCTAGATGGCGGGAGGGCATCTGATACG. The chain carries TRBV20-1 and TRBJ2-3; 9 bases fit TRBD2. The read stops 3 residues short of the end of the CDR3; the missing end is completed from the germline J gene. Germline assignment: CDR1 DFQATT and CDR2 SNEGSKA (reference sequence). V trimming: 6 bases; J trimming: 6 bases; junction bases outside the gene matches: 13. The CDR3 extends over 15 amino acids.

On this clone itself: Read data end 3 residues before the CDR3 end; the end is taken from the germline J gene. The V call is TRBV27, the J call TRBJ2-1; 7 bases are shared with TRBD2. J was trimmed by 6 bases and V by 2 bases; bases with no gene match: 7. The CDR3 has 15 residues. Germline V gene data show CDR1 as MNHEY and CDR2 as SMNVEV (reference sequence). CDR3 amino acids: CASSLQVGRGNEQFF. The DNA read from the CDR3 is TGTGCCAGCAGTTTACAGGTTGGGAGGGGCAATGAG.

The CDR3 bases that were read are TGCAGCGTTCGAACCCCCGGGACTTCGAACACCGGGGAG. This translates into CSVRTPGTSNTGE. The entire CDR3 protein is CSVRTPGTSNTGELFF. V and J are TRBV29-1 and TRBJ2-2, with D perhaps matching TRBD2 (6 bases). The sequenced fragment ends 3 residues before the CDR3 boundary, so the rest is inferred from the germline J gene. CDR3 size: 16 residues. Germline V gene data show CDR1 as SQVTM and CDR2 as ANQGSEA. Trimming took off 5 bases at V and 0 bases at J, with 16 bases between the two ends.

As to this clone: The read ends 3 residues early relative to the CDR3; the germline J gene fills the gap. The chain couples TRBV13 to TRBJ1-1, with 9 bases matching TRBD1. CDR3 length: 14 amino acids. Germline assignment: CDR1 PRHDT and CDR2 FYEKMQ (reference sequence). V lost 5 bases and J lost 7; bases outside the gene matches: 8. CDR3 residues: CASSPGQGIGEAFF. Incomplete CDR3 DNA: TGTGCCAGCAGCCCAGGACAGGGGATTGGTGAA.

This clone is deemed medium-sized by its frequency. Read coverage stops 3 residues before the CDR3 terminus; the germline J gene supplies the remainder. The chain recombines TRBV5-1 with TRBJ2-2; D perhaps matches TRBD2 (6 bases). The CDR3 has 16 amino acids. The germline V gene encodes CDR1 SGHRS and CDR2 YFSETQ. V lost 4 bases and J lost 5, with 18 bases in between. CDR3 DNA, as far as it was read: TGCGCCAGCAGCCCTGGGCTAGCGCGGGTAACCGGGGAG. The encoded protein is CASSPGLARVTGE. The CDR3 as a whole reads CASSPGLARVTGELFF. The variable domain in full, completed from reference TRBV5-1 and TRBJ2-2, reads KAGVTQTPRYLIKTRGQQVTLSCSPISGHRSVSWYQQTPGQGLQFLFEYFSETQRNKGNFPGRFSGRQFSNSRSEMNVSTLELGDSALYLCASSPGLARVTGELFFGEGSRLTVL.

Turning to this clone: The read stops 3 residues short of the end of the CDR3; the missing end is completed from the germline J gene. V is TRBV7-9 and J is TRBJ1-1, with 11 bases that match TRBD1. The CDR3 is made up of 13 amino acids. Germline V gene sequence: CDR1 SEHNR, CDR2 FQNEAQ (reference sequence). CDR3 DNA, as far as it was read: TGTGCCAGCAGCACCCCCGGGACAGGGGGA. Residues: CASSTPGTGG. The entire CDR3 is CASSTPGTGGAFF.